These 10 T cell receptor beta chains were all obtained from the same sample, sequenced in a study of persistence of HIV-infected CD4 T cells. Anti-CD3/anti-CD28 beads served as a nonspecific positive control stimulus. Responding CD4+ T cells were sorted by upregulation of both CD40 ligand and CD69. Which antigens these TCRs recognize remains unknown. The immunoSEQ assay was version 4, run in survey mode. Profiling relied on immunoSEQ multiplex PCR, and the TCRdb table lists in-frame clones only, not all of them. Of about 43,000 clones listed, roughly nine tenths are singletons. Here the sequenced sample was CD4+ T cells sorted from PBMCs after 18-hour stimulation, taken from a patient who received antiretroviral therapy. Receptor source: an adult man with HIV who was CMV-seropositive.

The V call is TRBV24-1, the J call TRBJ2-1; D remains unclear. The CDR3 runs 16 residues. Trimming removed 1 base from V and 7 bases from J, with 16 bases in between. Germline lookup yields CDR1 KGHDR and CDR2 SFDVKD. Here the CDR3 reads CATSDFRLLIGNEQFF. The CDR3 nucleotides read TGTGCCACCAGTGATTTCCGACTGCTCATAGGGAATGAGCAGTTCTTC.

V usage is TRBV24-1 and J usage is TRBJ1-2; 7 bases map to TRBD1. The V and J ends lost 2 bases and 5 bases, in that order; junction bases with no gene match: 4. This CDR3 is 14 amino acids long. In germline, CDR1 is KGHDR, CDR2 SFDVKD. CDR3 protein: CATSDWQGVYGYTF. The CDR3 DNA reads TGTGCCACCAGTGATTGGCAGGGGGTGTATGGCTACACCTTC.

V and J are TRBV28 and TRBJ2-3, with unresolved D. Trimming left V 6 bases short and J 1 base short, with 17 bases between. CDR3 size: 16 residues. Germline CDR1 MDHEN, CDR2 SYDVKM. CDR3 sequence (DNA): TGTGCCAGCAGGGCCGGGCGGTCCTCCCGCACAGATACGCAGTATTTT. Translation gives CASRAGRSSRTDTQYF.

This clone was detected once. The chain couples TRBV6-5 to TRBJ1-2, with TRBD1 identical over 8 bases. The CDR3 contains 13 residues. CDR1 and CDR2 (germline): MNHEY, SVGAGI. Unmatched junction bases numbered 8, after V lost 7 bases and J lost 7 bases. The chain's CDR3 is CASIRTGGGGYTF. The CDR3, as DNA: TGTGCCAGCATTCGTACAGGGGGAGGTGGCTACACCTTC.

The genes are TRBV5-1 and TRBJ2-3; the match to TRBD2 covers 10 bases. The CDR3 consists of 15 residues. The V segment lost 3 bases and the J segment 7 bases; nucleotides outside the gene matches: 8. Germline loops: CDR1 SGHRS, CDR2 YFSETQ. The CDR3, as DNA: TGCGCCAGCAGCTCCCTAGCGGGGGCGACCCATACGCAGTATTTT. It specifies CASSSLAGATHTQYF.

The rearrangement uses TRBV2 and TRBJ2-3, with a weak D call TRBD1 (5 bases). Trimming took 0 bases from V and 5 from J, leaving 12 bases between them. The germline V gene has CDR1 SNHLY and CDR2 FYNNEI. This CDR3 region has 15 residues. In DNA form, the CDR3 reads TGTGCCAGCAGTGAAGCGCAGGGTTTTGGAGATACGCAGTATTTT. It encodes CASSEAQGFGDTQYF.

The V gene is TRBV5-4, the J gene TRBJ2-3, with a tentative D call TRBD1 (5 bases). Per germline, CDR1 SGHNT and CDR2 YYREEE (reference sequence). The CDR3 contains 15 residues. Trimming removed 1 base at V and 3 bases at J, with 12 bases between. DNA of the CDR3: TGTGCCAGCAGCTTGTCAGTGGGGCTGACAGATACGCAGTATTTT. As protein: CASSLSVGLTDTQYF.

CDR3 in amino acids: CASSLDGRNQPQHF. In DNA, the CDR3 is TGTGCCAGCAGTTTAGACGGGCGCAATCAGCCCCAGCATTTT. The V call is TRBV27, the J call TRBJ1-5; unclear D gene. CDR1 is MNHEY, CDR2 SMNVEV, per germline (reference sequence). CDR3 length: 14 residues. Trimming left V 2 bases short and J 2 bases short, with 7 bases between.

V is TRBV7-2 and J is TRBJ2-3, with D unresolved. Germline CDR1 SGHTA, CDR2 FQGNSA. The CDR3 has 14 amino acids. V dropped 5 bases and J dropped 1 base, with 10 bases sitting between them. The CDR3 region is CASSQQMGTDTQYF. CDR3 coding DNA: TGTGCCAGCAGCCAGCAGATGGGCACAGATACGCAGTATTTT.

V usage is TRBV18 and J usage is TRBJ2-1; D perhaps matches TRBD2 (5 bases). From germline, CDR1 is KGHSH and CDR2 LQKENI. Trimming stripped 2 bases from V and 2 bases from J, with 7 bases between. CDR3 size: 14 residues. In nucleotides, the CDR3 is TGTGCCAGCTCACCAGCCGGGACCTACAATGAGCAGTTCTTC. This codes for CASSPAGTYNEQFF.